The sequence of this T cell receptor beta chain was determined in a study of blood T cell repertoires in COVID-19. In the study overall: The United States, Italy and Spain were the sources of the acute and convalescent COVID-19 samples. T cells, B-cell-depleted T cells, or PBMCs provided the cDNA or gDNA that served as material.

Original handling: Quantification of nucleated cells was approximated via reference gene primer amplification. Only in-frame clones appear in the TCRdb table, and some are missing; sequencing was by immunoSEQ multiplex PCR. V, J and clone size derive from that table, while D and trimming were established from the DNA sequence. The profile shows more than 130,000 clones, approximately 80% of them singletons. V dropped 3 bases and J dropped 9; count of bases not matched to a gene: 7. Germline values: CDR1 LGHDT, CDR2 YNNKEL (reference sequence). The CDR3 runs to 13 residues. This sequence was found in a woman aged 80 or over in a cohort sampled during active or convalescent COVID-19. This chain connects TRBV3-1 (or the pseudogene TRBV3-2) to TRBJ1-1; 7 bases fit TRBD1. The sample taken for sequencing was peripheral blood. The CDR3 bases are TGTGCCAGCAGCCAGGTCCCGACAGGGAAAGCTTTCTTT. It encodes CASSQVPTGKAFF.